The rows below give T cell receptor beta chains drawn from one sample of a study of identical twins. One entry per CDR3 protein, called by TCRdb with MiXCR from the 5' RACE reads. The top ten hold roughly 8.7% of the sample, which has 400,000 or so distinct CDR3 sequences, approximately 8.8% seen once. The sequenced sample consisted of naive T cells sorted from blood. The receptors shown here come from a woman aged 45-59 years in good health. Both conserved end residues are part of each CDR3. A D gene is named only where the DNA matches it firmly. Where a row states a size, it is once, few, many or the class of an expanded clone; other rows omit it.

V	D	J	length	size	DNA	CDR3
TRBV20-1	NA	TRBJ1-1	15	few	TGCAGTGCTAGAGATCTTACGAGAGCATACACTGAAGCTTTCTTT	CSARDLTRAYTEAFF
TRBV4-1	NA	TRBJ2-7	16	few	TGCGCCAGCAGCCAGCCCCGAGAAGAAATGACCTACGAGCATTACTTC	CASSQPREEMTYEHYF
TRBV3-1	NA	TRBJ1-1	14	NA	TGTGCCAGCAGACCGACAGAGCCATCCACCCGAGCTTTCTTT	CASRPTEPSTRAFF
TRBV29-1	NA	TRBJ2-3	13	few	TGCAGCGTCCGCAGCAGGGGCGCGCTTGCGCAGTATTTT	CSVRSRGALAQYF
TRBV5-1	NA	TRBJ2-3	15	NA	TGCGCCAGCAGCTTGGATGGCGGGAGCACAGATACGCAGTATTTT	CASSLDGGSTDTQYF
TRBV7-9	NA	TRBJ2-1	12	few	TGTGCCAGCAGCTTTCTCACGGGGGAGCAGTTCTTC	CASSFLTGEQFF
TRBV24-1	NA	TRBJ2-1	13	NA	TGTGCCACCAGTTTCGCGAGGGCCGGTGAGCAGTTCTTC	CATSFARAGEQFF
TRBV20-1	NA	TRBJ1-1	16	NA	TGCAGTGCTAGAGTATCCGAGGGATTCCCGAACACTGAAGCTTTCTTT	CSARVSEGFPNTEAFF
TRBV7-9	NA	TRBJ1-1	13	many	TGTGCCAGCAGCTTAGATCAGAACACTGAAGCTTTCTTT	CASSLDQNTEAFF
TRBV5-6	NA	TRBJ1-1	15	many	TGTGCCAGCAGCCGGGACGGGCAGCCGAACACTGAAGCTTTCTTT	CASSRDGQPNTEAFF
TRBV10-3	NA	TRBJ2-3	15	few	TGTGCCATCAGTTCCTCCCGGACTAGCACAGATACGCAGTATTTT	CAISSSRTSTDTQYF
TRBV5-1	NA	TRBJ2-2	12	many	TGTGCCAGCAGGACAGCCACCGGGGAGCTGTTTTTT	CASRTATGELFF
TRBV6-5	NA	TRBJ2-5	14	many	TGTGCCAGCAGTATGTCGGGGGCCCAAGAGACCCAGTACTTC	CASSMSGAQETQYF
TRBV5-1	TRBD2	TRBJ2-1	16	many	TGCGCCAGCAGCTCGGGACTAGCGGGAGTCAGTAATGAGCAGTTCTTC	CASSSGLAGVSNEQFF
TRBV5-1	NA	TRBJ1-1	15	NA	TGCGCCAGCAGCCGTCCGGGACCCCAGAACACTGAAGCTTTCTTT	CASSRPGPQNTEAFF
TRBV7-2	NA	TRBJ2-2	14	many	TGTGCCAGCAGACCGGGACTCCTTCCCGGGGAGCTGTTTTTT	CASRPGLLPGELFF
TRBV28	NA	TRBJ2-1	16	few	TGTGCCAGCAGTTTAGGCGGACTATCAACGAACAATGAGCAGTTCTTC	CASSLGGLSTNNEQFF
TRBV30	TRBD1	TRBJ1-2	12	few	TGTGCCTGGACTCCCTCAGGGGGTGGCTACACCTTC	CAWTPSGGGYTF
TRBV24-1	NA	TRBJ1-2	11	NA	TGTGCCACCAGTGATTCTCATGGCTACACCTTC	CATSDSHGYTF
TRBV5-1	TRBD2	TRBJ2-7	15	many	TGCGCCAGCAGCCTGGAAGGACTAGAAGCCTACGAGCAGTACTTC	CASSLEGLEAYEQYF
TRBV29-1	NA	TRBJ1-2	13	many	TGCAGCGTTGTGCCCAGGGGATCTGAAGGCTACACCTTC	CSVVPRGSEGYTF
TRBV4-1	NA	TRBJ1-2	12	NA	TGCGCCAGCAGCCAAGATACGGGTGGCTACACCTTC	CASSQDTGGYTF
TRBV12-3/TRBV12-4	TRBD1	TRBJ1-2	11	many	TGTGCCAGCACCAGGGGGCTTGGCTACACCTTC	CASTRGLGYTF
TRBV5-1	NA	TRBJ2-2	13	few	TGCGCCAGCCGAACCGGGTTGTCCGGGGAGCTGTTTTTT	CASRTGLSGELFF
TRBV5-1	TRBD2	TRBJ2-1	16	NA	TGCGCCAGCAGCCCCGGGACTAGCGGGTCCTACAATGACCAGTTCTTC	CASSPGTSGSYNDQFF
TRBV7-9	TRBD2	TRBJ2-7	16	few	TGTGCCAGCAGCCAACTAGCGGGAGGGTATACCTACGAGCAGTACTTC	CASSQLAGGYTYEQYF
TRBV12-3/TRBV12-4	NA	TRBJ1-6	15	NA	TGTGCCAGCAGTTTAGTCGGTGCAGGGGATTCACCCCTCCACTTT	CASSLVGAGDSPLHF
TRBV18	TRBD2	TRBJ2-3	19	NA	TGTGCCAGCTCACCACGCCTAGCGGGAGGGCGCCTCCGCACAGATACGCAGTATTTT	CASSPRLAGGRLRTDTQYF